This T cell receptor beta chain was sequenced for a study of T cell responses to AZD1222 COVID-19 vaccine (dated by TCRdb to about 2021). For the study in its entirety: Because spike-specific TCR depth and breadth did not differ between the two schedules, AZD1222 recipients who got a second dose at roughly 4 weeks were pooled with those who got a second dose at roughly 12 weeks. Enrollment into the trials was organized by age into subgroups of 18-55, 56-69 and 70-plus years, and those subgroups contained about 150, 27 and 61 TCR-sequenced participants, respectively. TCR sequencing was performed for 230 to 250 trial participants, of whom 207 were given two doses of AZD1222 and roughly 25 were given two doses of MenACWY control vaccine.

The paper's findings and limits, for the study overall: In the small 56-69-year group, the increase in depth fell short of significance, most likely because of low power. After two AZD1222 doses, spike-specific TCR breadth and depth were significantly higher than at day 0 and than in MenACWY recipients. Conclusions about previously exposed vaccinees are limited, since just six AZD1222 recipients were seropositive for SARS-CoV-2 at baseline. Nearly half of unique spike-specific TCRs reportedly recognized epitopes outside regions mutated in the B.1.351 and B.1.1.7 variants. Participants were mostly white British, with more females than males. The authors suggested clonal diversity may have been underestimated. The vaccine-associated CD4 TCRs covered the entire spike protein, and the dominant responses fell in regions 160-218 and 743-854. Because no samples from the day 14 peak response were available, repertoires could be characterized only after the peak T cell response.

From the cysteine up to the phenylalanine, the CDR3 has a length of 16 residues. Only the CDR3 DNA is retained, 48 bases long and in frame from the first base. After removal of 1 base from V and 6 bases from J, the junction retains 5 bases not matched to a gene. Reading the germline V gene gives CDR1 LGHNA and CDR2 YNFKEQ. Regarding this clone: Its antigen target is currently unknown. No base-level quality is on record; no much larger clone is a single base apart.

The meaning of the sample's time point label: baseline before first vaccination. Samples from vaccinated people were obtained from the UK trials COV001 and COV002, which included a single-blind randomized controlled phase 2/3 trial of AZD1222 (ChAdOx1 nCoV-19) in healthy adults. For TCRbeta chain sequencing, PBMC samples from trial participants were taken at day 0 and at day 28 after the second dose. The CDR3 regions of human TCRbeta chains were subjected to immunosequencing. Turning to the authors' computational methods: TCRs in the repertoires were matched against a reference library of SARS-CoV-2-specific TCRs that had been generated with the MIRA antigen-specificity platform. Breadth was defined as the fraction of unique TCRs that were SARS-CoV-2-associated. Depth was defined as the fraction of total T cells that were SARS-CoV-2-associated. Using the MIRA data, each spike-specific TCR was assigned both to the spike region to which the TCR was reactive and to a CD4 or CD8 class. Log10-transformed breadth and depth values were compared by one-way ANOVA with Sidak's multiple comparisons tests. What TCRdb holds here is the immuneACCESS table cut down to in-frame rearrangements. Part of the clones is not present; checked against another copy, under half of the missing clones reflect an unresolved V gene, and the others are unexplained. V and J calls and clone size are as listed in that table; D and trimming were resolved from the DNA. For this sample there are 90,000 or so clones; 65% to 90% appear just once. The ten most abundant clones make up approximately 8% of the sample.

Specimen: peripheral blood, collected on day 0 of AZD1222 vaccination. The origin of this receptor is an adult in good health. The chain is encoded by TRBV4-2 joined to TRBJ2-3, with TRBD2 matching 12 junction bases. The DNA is TGTGCCAGCAGCCAAGGACTAGCGGGAGCTGAGGATACGCAGTATTTT. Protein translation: CASSQGLAGAEDTQYF.